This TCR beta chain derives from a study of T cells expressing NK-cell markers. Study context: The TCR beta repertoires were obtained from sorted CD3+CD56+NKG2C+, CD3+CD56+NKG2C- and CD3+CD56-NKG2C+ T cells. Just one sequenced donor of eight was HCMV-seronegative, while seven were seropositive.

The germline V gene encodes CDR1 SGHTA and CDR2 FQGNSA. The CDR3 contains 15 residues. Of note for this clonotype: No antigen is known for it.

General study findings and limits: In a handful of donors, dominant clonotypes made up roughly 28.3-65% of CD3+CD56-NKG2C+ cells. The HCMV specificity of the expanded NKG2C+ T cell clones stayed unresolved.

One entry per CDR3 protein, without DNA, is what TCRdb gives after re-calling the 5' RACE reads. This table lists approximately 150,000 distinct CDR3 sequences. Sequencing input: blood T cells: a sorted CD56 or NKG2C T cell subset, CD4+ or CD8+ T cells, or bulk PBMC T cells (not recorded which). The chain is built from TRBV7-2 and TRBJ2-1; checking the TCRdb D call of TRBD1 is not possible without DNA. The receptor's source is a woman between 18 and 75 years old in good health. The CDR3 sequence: CASSLRDRGYNEQFF.